This TCR beta chain was identified during a study of control samples from healthy donors and cancer patients. The CDR3 is made up of 17 amino acids. In germline, CDR1 is SGDLS, CDR2 YYNGEE. V was pared by 4 bases and J by 0 bases, with 12 bases of the junction left unmatched. The assay was immunoSEQ multiplex PCR, and TCRdb's table has in-frame clones only and misses some. The data show some 74,000 clones, with around 93% seen just once and under 3.5% held by the top ten. This clonotype was obtained from a woman between 25 and 40 years old in good health. This sequence joins TRBV9 and TRBJ1-1; 7 bases are shared with TRBD1. Sequencing was carried out using blood. CDR3 DNA sequence: TGTGCCAGCAGCCCCTTTCCGGGACAGATATTGAACACTGAAGCTTTCTTT. This gives the protein CASSPFPGQILNTEAFF.